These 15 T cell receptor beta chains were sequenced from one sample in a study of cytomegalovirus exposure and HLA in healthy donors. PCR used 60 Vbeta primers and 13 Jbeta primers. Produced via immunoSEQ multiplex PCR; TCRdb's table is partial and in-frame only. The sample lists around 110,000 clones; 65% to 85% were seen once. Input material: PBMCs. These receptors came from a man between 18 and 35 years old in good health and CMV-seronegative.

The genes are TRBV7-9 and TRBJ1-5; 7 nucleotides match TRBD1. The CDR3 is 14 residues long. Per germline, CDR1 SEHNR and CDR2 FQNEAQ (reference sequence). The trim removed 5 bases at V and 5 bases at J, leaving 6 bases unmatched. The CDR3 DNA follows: TGTGCCAGCAGCCCGGGACAGCGAGATCAGCCCCAGCATTTT. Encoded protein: CASSPGQRDQPQHF. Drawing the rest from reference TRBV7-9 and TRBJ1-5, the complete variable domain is DTGVSQNPRHKITKRGQNVTFRCDPISEHNRLYWYRQTLGQGPEFLTYFQNEAQLEKSRLLSDRFSAERPKGSFSTLEIQRTEQGDSAMYLCASSPGQRDQPQHFGDGTRLSIL.

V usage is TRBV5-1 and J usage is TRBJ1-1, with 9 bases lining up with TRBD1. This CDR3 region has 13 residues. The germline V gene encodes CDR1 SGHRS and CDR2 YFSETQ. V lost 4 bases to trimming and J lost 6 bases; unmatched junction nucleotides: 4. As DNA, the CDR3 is TGCGCCAGCAGCCCACAGGGGGCCCCTGAAGCTTTCTTT. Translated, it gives CASSPQGAPEAFF. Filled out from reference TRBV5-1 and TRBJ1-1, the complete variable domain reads KAGVTQTPRYLIKTRGQQVTLSCSPISGHRSVSWYQQTPGQGLQFLFEYFSETQRNKGNFPGRFSGRQFSNSRSEMNVSTLELGDSALYLCASSPQGAPEAFFGQGTRLTVV.

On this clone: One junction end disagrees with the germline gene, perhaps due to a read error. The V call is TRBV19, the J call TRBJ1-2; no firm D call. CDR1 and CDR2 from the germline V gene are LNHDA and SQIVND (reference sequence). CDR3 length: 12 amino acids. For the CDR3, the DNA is TGTGCCAGTAGTATGGTGACGGGTGGCTACCCCTTC. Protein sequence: CASSMVTGGYPF.

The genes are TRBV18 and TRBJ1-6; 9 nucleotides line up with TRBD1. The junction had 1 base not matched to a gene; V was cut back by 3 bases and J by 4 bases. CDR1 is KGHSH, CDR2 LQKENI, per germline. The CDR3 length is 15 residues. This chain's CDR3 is CASSPGTGYNSPLHF. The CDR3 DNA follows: TGTGCCAGCTCACCTGGGACAGGGTATAATTCACCCCTCCACTTT. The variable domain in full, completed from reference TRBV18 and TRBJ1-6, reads NAGVMQNPRHLVRRRGQEARLRCSPMKGHSHVYWYRQLPEEGLKFMVYLQKENIIDESGMPKERFSAEFPKEGPSILRIQQVVRGDSAAYFCASSPGTGYNSPLHFGNGTRLTVT.

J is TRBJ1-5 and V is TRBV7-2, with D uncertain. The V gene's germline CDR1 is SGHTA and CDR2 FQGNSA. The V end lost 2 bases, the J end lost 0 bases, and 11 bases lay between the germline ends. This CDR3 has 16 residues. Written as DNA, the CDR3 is TGTGCCAGCAGCTTAAATCCTCCGGGTAGCAATCAGCCCCAGCATTTT. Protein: CASSLNPPGSNQPQHF.

CDR3 nucleotide sequence: TGTGCCAGCAGGGCGGACAGATCTTCACCCCTCCACTTT. Protein: CASRADRSSPLHF. V and J are TRBV6-5 and TRBJ1-6; D is possibly TRBD1 (6 bases). CDR3 length: 13 amino acids. Germline V gene sequence: CDR1 MNHEY, CDR2 SVGAGI. The V end was cut by 6 bases, the J end by 9 bases, with 12 bases between.

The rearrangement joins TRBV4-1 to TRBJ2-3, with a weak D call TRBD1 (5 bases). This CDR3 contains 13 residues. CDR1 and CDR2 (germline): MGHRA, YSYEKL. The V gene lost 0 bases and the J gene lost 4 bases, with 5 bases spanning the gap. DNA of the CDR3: TGCGCCAGCAGCCAAGAAGGGGCAGATACGCAGTATTTT. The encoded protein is CASSQEGADTQYF.

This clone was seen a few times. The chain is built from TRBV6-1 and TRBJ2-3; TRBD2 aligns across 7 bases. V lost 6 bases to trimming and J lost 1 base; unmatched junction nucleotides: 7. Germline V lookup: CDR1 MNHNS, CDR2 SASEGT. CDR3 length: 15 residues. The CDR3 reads CASRRRGVGTDTQYF. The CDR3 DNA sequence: TGTGCCAGCAGACGACGGGGGGTCGGCACAGATACGCAGTATTTT.

The CDR3 here is CASRGDRGIGNTEAFF. The CDR3 DNA reads TGTGCCAGCAGGGGGGACAGGGGGATCGGGAACACTGAAGCTTTCTTT. The chain carries TRBV2 and TRBJ1-1; 11 bases are a match to TRBD1. V gave up 6 bases and J gave up 1 base; unmatched junction bases: 7. The V gene's germline CDR1 is SNHLY and CDR2 FYNNEI. The CDR3 runs to 16 residues.

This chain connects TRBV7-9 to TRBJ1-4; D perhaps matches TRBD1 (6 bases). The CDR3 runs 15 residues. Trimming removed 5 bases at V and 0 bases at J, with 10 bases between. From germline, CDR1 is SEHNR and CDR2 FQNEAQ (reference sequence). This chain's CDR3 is CASSGQTSTNEKLFF. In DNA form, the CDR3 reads TGTGCCAGCAGCGGACAGACTTCAACTAATGAAAAACTGTTTTTT.

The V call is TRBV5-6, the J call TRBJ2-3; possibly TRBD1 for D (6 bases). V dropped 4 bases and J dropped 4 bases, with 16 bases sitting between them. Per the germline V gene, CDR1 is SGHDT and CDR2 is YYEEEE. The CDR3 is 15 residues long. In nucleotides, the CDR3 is TGTGCCAGCAGCACGACCCGGCCAGGGGCAGATACGCAGTATTTT. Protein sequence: CASSTTRPGADTQYF.

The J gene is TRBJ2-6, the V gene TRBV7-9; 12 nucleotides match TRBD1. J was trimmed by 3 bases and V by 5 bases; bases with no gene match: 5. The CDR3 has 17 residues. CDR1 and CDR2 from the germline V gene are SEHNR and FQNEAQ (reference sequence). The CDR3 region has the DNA TGTGCCAGCAGCCCCCGGGACAGGGGGCTTGGGGCCAACGTCCTGACTTTC. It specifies CASSPRDRGLGANVLTF.

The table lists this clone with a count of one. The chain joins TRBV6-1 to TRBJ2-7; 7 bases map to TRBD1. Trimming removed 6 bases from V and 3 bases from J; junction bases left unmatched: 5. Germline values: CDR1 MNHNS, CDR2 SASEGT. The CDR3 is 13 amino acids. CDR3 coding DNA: TGTGCCAGCAGAGGACAGGATCTCTACGAGCAGTACTTC. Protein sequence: CASRGQDLYEQYF.

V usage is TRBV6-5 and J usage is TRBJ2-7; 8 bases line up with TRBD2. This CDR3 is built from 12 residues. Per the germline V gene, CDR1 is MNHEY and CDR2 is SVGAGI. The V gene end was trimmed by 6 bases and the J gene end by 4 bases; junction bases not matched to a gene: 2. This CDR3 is CASRRGGYEQYF. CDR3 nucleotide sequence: TGTGCCAGCAGGCGCGGGGGGTACGAGCAGTACTTC.

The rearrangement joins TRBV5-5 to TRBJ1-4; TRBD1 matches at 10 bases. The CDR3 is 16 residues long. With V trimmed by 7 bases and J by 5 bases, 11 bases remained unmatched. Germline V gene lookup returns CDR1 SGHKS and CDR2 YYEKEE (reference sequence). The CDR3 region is CASELLPGQGNEKLFF. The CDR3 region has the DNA TGTGCCAGCGAACTATTACCGGGACAGGGGAATGAAAAACTGTTTTTT.